The next 23 T cell receptor beta chains were all read from a single sample in a study of OX40 agonist ivuxolimab in advanced cancers. The protocol was immunoSEQ multiplex PCR, while the TCRdb copy is restricted to in-frame clones and leaves out a portion. The table includes approximately 57,000 clones, about 90% detected once. The source material was CD4+ or CD8+ T cells sorted from blood, sampled in a trial of the OX40 agonist ivuxolimab. Source of these receptors: an adult with an advanced solid tumor such as melanoma, head and neck, liver or kidney cancer.

The V call is TRBV6-6, the J call TRBJ1-5; unclear D gene. This CDR3 contains 15 residues. Germline V gene data show CDR1 as MNHNY and CDR2 as SVGAGI (reference sequence). With 6 bases removed from V and 1 base from J, the gap between germline ends came to 13 bases. CDR3 in DNA: TGTGCCAGCAGCCGACGTCGAGACAGCAATCAGCCCCAGCATTTT. It translates to CASSRRRDSNQPQHF.

V and J are TRBV5-4 and TRBJ1-2; 8 bases align to TRBD1. With 0 bases clipped from V and 4 bases from J, the junction kept 5 bases outside the gene matches. The CDR3 runs to 15 residues. Germline values: CDR1 SGHNT, CDR2 YYREEE (reference sequence). The CDR3 spells CASSLAGGRGYGYTF. CDR3 nucleotide sequence: TGTGCCAGCAGCTTGGCAGGGGGCAGGGGCTATGGCTACACCTTC. The full variable domain, rest sourced from reference TRBV5-4 and TRBJ1-2, is ETGVTQSPTHLIKTRGQQVTLRCSSQSGHNTVSWYQQALGQGPQFIFQYYREEENGRGNFPPRFSGLQFPNYSSELNVNALELDDSALYLCASSLAGGRGYGYTFGSGTRLTVV.

The chain carries TRBV30 and TRBJ2-3; possibly TRBD1 or TRBD2 for D (5 bases each). Germline CDR1 GTSNPN, CDR2 SVGIG (reference sequence). The CDR3 has 16 residues. Trimming removed 0 bases from V and 0 bases from J, with 13 bases in between. CDR3 sequence: CAWSVGTFSSTDTQYF. DNA for the CDR3: TGTGCCTGGAGTGTAGGGACCTTTTCTAGCACAGATACGCAGTATTTT.

V gene TRBV7-2 combines with J gene TRBJ2-2; D is unresolved. V lost 3 bases and J 0 bases, leaving 8 bases between the germline ends. The CDR3 has 15 amino acids. Germline V gene lookup returns CDR1 SGHTA and CDR2 FQGNSA. The CDR3 spells CASSLATSNTGELFF. The CDR3 bases are TGTGCCAGCAGCTTGGCTACCTCGAACACCGGGGAGCTGTTTTTT.

The rearrangement joins TRBV19 to TRBJ1-5, with TRBD1 matching 8 bases. CDR3 length equals 16 residues. With 7 bases clipped from V and 5 bases from J, the junction kept 13 bases outside the gene matches. Germline CDR1 is LNHDA and CDR2 is SQIVND (reference sequence). CDR3 in amino acids: CASTELQGAGDQPQHF. Written as DNA, the CDR3 is TGTGCCAGTACGGAACTGCAGGGGGCCGGGGATCAGCCCCAGCATTTT.

The chain couples TRBV2 to TRBJ2-5; the D is unclear. The germline CDR1 and CDR2 sequences are SNHLY and FYNNEI. Trimming pared 5 bases from V and 1 base from J, leaving 8 bases between. The CDR3 loop spans 13 amino acids. In DNA form, the CDR3 reads TGTGCCAGCAGTATTCACGGCCAAGAGACCCAGTACTTC. Translated: CASSIHGQETQYF.

J is TRBJ2-1 and V is TRBV7-3; D is possibly TRBD1 (6 bases). The CDR3 totals 13 residues. Germline V CDR1 and CDR2: SGHTA, FQGTGA. Deletions cut 4 bases from V and 4 bases from J, with 8 bases between. This chain's CDR3 is CASSSGQYNEQFF. CDR3 sequence (DNA): TGTGCCAGCAGCTCTGGACAGTACAATGAGCAGTTCTTC. The full variable domain, its missing parts supplied by reference TRBV7-3 and TRBJ2-1, is GAGVSQTPSNKVTEKGKYVELRCDPISGHTALYWYRQSLGQGPEFLIYFQGTGAADDSGLPNDRFFAVRPEGSVSTLKIQRTERGDSAVYLCASSSGQYNEQFFGPGTRLTVL.

This chain links TRBV10-3 with TRBJ2-7; 16 positions match TRBD2. Germline CDR1 is ENHRY and CDR2 is SYGVKD. The V segment lost 5 bases and the J segment 0 bases; nucleotides outside the gene matches: 7. The CDR3 is 18 residues long. The CDR3 is CAISLGGLAGGTSYEQYF. The CDR3 bases are TGTGCCATCAGTTTGGGGGGACTAGCGGGAGGGACCTCCTACGAGCAGTACTTC.

J is TRBJ1-2 and V is TRBV6-5, with 7 bases lining up with TRBD1. Germline V CDR1 and CDR2: MNHEY, SVGAGI. V dropped 6 bases and J dropped 7; count of bases not matched to a gene: 11. The CDR3 has 14 residues. In DNA form, the CDR3 reads TGTGCCAGCAGCTTAATGGACAGGAGGGGTGGCTACACCTTC. Amino acid sequence: CASSLMDRRGGYTF.

The chain has TRBV5-4 and TRBJ1-1; 7 bases are a match to TRBD1. J was trimmed by 5 bases and V by 5 bases; bases with no gene match: 9. There are 14 residues in the CDR3. From germline, CDR1 is SGHNT and CDR2 YYREEE (reference sequence). Here the CDR3 DNA reads TGTGCCAGCAGAAGACAGGGCGGCGGGACTGAAGCTTTCTTT. This gives the protein CASRRQGGGTEAFF.

This clone came up once. The V gene is TRBV28, the J gene TRBJ2-1; TRBD1 agrees at 11 bases. The CDR3 loop spans 15 amino acids. Germline V gives CDR1 MDHEN, CDR2 SYDVKM. The trim removed 7 bases at V and 5 bases at J, leaving 7 bases unmatched. Written as DNA, the CDR3 is TGTGCCAGCAACGTACCGGGACAGGGGGACAATGAGCAGTTCTTC. This encodes CASNVPGQGDNEQFF.

The CDR3 here is CASSTRAFETGYSGNTIYF. In DNA, the CDR3 is TGTGCCAGCAGCACAAGGGCTTTCGAGACAGGTTACTCTGGAAACACCATATATTTT. The chain couples TRBV7-9 to TRBJ1-3, with D perhaps TRBD1 (6 bases). The V gene's germline CDR1 is SEHNR and CDR2 FQNEAQ (reference sequence). The V and J ends lost 5 bases and 0 bases respectively, with 23 bases between them. This CDR3 comprises 19 residues.

J is TRBJ2-5 and V is TRBV6-1; TRBD2 matches 10 bases. V lost 10 bases and J lost 5; bases outside the gene matches: 10. This CDR3 is built from 14 residues. Germline lookup yields CDR1 MNHNS and CDR2 SASEGT. This chain's CDR3 is CAIGGLAYTETQYF. The CDR3 DNA follows: TGTGCCATAGGGGGACTAGCGTATACGGAGACCCAGTACTTC.

The chain carries TRBV29-1 and TRBJ1-4, with 8 bases that match TRBD1. The germline CDR1 and CDR2 sequences are SQVTM and ANQGSEA. This CDR3 has 14 residues. V was pared by 6 bases and J by 3 bases, with 6 bases of the junction left unmatched. This CDR3 is CSVMTGAANEKLFF. For the CDR3, the DNA is TGCAGCGTAATGACAGGGGCGGCTAATGAAAAACTGTTTTTT.

This chain joins TRBV10-3 and TRBJ1-1; D is uncertain. V was trimmed by 2 bases and J by 4 bases, leaving 14 bases between them. Germline lookup yields CDR1 ENHRY and CDR2 SYGVKD. This CDR3 contains 15 residues. Here the CDR3 DNA reads TGTGCCATCAGTGAGGCGGGGAGGCTGACCACTGAAGCTTTCTTT. It translates to CAISEAGRLTTEAFF.

The chain uses TRBV5-5 and TRBJ1-4; D perhaps matches TRBD1 (5 bases). The CDR3 is made up of 14 amino acids. The V end lost 4 bases, the J end lost 8 bases, and 15 bases lay between the germline ends. The germline V gene encodes CDR1 SGHKS and CDR2 YYEKEE (reference sequence). For the CDR3, the DNA is TGTGCCAGCAGCCTAGGGACTGGGGGGGAAAAACTGTTTTTT. Protein product: CASSLGTGGEKLFF.

This chain uses TRBV25-1 with TRBJ2-7; D remains ambiguous. The CDR3 consists of 11 residues. Between the trimmed V and J ends, which lost 2 bases and 6 bases, there was a span of 5 bases. CDR1 is MGHDK, CDR2 SYGVNS, per germline. The CDR3 sequence is CASSEITEQYF. In DNA form, the CDR3 reads TGTGCCAGCAGTGAAATCACCGAGCAGTACTTC.

The table lists this clone with a count of one. The V and J genes are TRBV11-2 and TRBJ1-1; D gene uncertain. The CDR3 has 12 residues. V gave up 2 bases and J gave up 4 bases, with 5 bases separating them. Germline V gene sequence: CDR1 SGHAT, CDR2 FQNNGV. CDR3 residues: CASSLMSTEAFF. CDR3 nucleotides: TGTGCCAGCAGCTTAATGTCCACTGAAGCTTTCTTT.

The gene calls are TRBV9 and TRBJ2-1; the D call may be TRBD1 or TRBD2 (6 bases each). The germline V gene has CDR1 SGDLS and CDR2 YYNGEE. V shed 4 bases and J shed 0 bases, with 11 bases lying between them. This CDR3 contains 15 residues. CDR3 amino acids: CASSSGGPSYNEQFF. CDR3 coding DNA: TGTGCCAGCAGCTCTGGGGGGCCCTCCTACAATGAGCAGTTCTTC. The full variable domain, completed using reference TRBV9 and TRBJ2-1, is DSGVTQTPKHLITATGQRVTLRCSPRSGDLSVYWYQQSLDQGLQFLIQYYNGEERAKGNILERFSAQQFPDLHSELNLSSLELGDSALYFCASSSGGPSYNEQFFGPGTRLTVL.

The CDR3: CASRESSQETQYF. The CDR3 DNA reads as TGTGCCAGCAGAGAATCTAGCCAAGAGACCCAGTACTTC. The V and J genes are TRBV6-5 and TRBJ2-5, with unresolved D. From germline, CDR1 is MNHEY and CDR2 SVGAGI. This CDR3 contains 13 residues. Trimming pared 6 bases from V and 1 base from J, leaving 9 bases between.

The chain joins TRBV14 to TRBJ2-7; D remains unclear. The V end lost 2 bases, the J end lost 6 bases, and 5 bases lay between the germline ends. This CDR3 contains 11 residues. Germline V lookup: CDR1 SGHDN, CDR2 FVKESK. CDR3 region: CASSQHSEQYF. In nucleotides, the CDR3 is TGTGCCAGCAGCCAACACAGCGAGCAGTACTTC.

V is TRBV7-6 and J is TRBJ2-5, with D perhaps TRBD1 (6 bases). The CDR3 runs to 16 residues. Germline V gene sequence: CDR1 SGHVS, CDR2 FNYEAQ. The V gene lost 5 bases and the J gene lost 5 bases, with 21 bases spanning the gap. The DNA of the CDR3 is TGTGCCAGCAGCGAGGCGAATTGGGGGCTGGGGGAGACCCAGTACTTC. Encoded protein: CASSEANWGLGETQYF.

The gene calls are TRBV5-1 and TRBJ2-7; perhaps D is TRBD1 or TRBD2 (6 bases each). The CDR3 has 14 amino acids. Germline-derived CDR1 and CDR2 are SGHRS and YFSETQ. The V and J ends lost 6 bases and 4 bases respectively, with 17 bases between them. CDR3 protein: CASTGGGQIYEQYF. CDR3 bases: TGCGCCAGCACCGGAGGGGGGCAGATTTACGAGCAGTACTTC.